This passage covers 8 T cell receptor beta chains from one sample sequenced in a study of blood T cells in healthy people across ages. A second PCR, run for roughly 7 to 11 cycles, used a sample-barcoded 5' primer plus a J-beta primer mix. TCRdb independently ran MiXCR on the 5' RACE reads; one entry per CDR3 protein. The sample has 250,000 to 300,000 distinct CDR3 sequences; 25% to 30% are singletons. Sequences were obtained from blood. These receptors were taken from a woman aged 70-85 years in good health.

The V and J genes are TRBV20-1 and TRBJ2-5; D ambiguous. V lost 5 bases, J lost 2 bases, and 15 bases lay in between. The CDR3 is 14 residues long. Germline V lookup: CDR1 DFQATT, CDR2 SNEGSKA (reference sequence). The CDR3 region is CSALKINLQETQYF. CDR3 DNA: TGCAGTGCTCTAAAGATCAACCTACAAGAGACCCAGTACTTC.

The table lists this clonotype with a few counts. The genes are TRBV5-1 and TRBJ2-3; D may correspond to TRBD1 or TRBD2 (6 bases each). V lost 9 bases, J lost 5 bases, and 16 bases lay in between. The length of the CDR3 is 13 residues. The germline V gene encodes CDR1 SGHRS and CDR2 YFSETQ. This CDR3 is CATTGRTGDTQYF. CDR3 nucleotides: TGCGCCACCACAGGGAGGACCGGAGATACGCAGTATTTT. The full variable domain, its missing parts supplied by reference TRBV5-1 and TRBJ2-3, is KAGVTQTPRYLIKTRGQQVTLSCSPISGHRSVSWYQQTPGQGLQFLFEYFSETQRNKGNFPGRFSGRQFSNSRSEMNVSTLELGDSALYLCATTGRTGDTQYFGPGTRLTVL.

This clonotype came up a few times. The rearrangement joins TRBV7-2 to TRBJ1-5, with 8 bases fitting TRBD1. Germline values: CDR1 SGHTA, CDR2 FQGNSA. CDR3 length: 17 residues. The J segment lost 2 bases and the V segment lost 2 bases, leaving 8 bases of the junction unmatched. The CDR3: CASSLLQGGYGNQPQHF. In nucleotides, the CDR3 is TGTGCCAGCAGCTTACTACAGGGGGGTTACGGCAATCAGCCCCAGCATTTT.

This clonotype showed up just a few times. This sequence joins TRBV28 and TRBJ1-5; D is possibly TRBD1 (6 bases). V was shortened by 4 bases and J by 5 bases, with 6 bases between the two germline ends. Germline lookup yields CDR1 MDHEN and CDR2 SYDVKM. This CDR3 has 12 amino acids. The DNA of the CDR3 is TGTGCCAGCAGTTACAGGGATCAGCCCCAGCATTTT. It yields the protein CASSYRDQPQHF.

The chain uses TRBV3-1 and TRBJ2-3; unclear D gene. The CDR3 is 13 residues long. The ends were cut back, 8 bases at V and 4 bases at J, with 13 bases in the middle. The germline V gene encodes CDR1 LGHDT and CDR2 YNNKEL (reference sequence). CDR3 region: CASGRVTADTQYF. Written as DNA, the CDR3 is TGTGCCAGCGGCCGTGTTACCGCAGATACGCAGTATTTT.

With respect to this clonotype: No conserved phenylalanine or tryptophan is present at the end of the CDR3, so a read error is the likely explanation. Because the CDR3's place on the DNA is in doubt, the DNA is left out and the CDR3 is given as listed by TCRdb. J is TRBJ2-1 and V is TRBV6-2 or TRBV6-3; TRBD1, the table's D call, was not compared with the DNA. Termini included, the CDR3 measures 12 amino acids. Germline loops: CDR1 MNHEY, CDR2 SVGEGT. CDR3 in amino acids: CASSNRDSPRLI.

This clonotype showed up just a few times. CDR3 sequence (DNA): TGTGCCAGCAGTTCGCCCTCGGGCAGGGGCAATCAGCCCCAGCATTTT. As protein: CASSSPSGRGNQPQHF. The chain has TRBV12-3 or TRBV12-4 and TRBJ1-5, with D maybe TRBD1 (5 bases). CDR3 length: 16 residues. Trimming removed 4 bases at V and 2 bases at J, with 15 bases between.

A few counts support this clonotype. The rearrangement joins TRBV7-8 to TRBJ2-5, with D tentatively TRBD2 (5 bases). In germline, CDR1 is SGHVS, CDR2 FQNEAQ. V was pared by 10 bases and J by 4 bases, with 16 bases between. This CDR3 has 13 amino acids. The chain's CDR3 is CATSPGVRETQYF. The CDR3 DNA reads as TGTGCCACTTCCCCCGGGGTGAGAGAGACCCAGTACTTC.